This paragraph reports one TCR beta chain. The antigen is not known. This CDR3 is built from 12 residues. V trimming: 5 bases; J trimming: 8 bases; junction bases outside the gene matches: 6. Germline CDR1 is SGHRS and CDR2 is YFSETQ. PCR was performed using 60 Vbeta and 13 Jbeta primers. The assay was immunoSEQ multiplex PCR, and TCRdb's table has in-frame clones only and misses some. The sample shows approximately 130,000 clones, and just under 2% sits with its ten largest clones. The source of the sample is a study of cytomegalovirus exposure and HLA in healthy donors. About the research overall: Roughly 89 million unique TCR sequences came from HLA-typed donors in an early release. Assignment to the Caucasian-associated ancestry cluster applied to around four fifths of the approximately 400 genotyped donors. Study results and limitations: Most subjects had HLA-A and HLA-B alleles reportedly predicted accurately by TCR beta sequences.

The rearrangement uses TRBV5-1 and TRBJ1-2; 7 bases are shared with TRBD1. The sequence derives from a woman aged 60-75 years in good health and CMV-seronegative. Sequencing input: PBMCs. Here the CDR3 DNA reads TGCGCCAGCAGTACGGACAGGCAGGGCTACACCTTC. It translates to CASSTDRQGYTF.